This TCR beta chain derives from a study of T cell clonotyping in hematopoietic cell transplantation. The CDR3 is made up of 17 amino acids. After removal of 4 bases from V and 0 bases from J, the junction contained 12 bases not matched to a gene. The germline CDR1 and CDR2 sequences are SGHDT and YYEEEE. The repertoire was sequenced with immunoSEQ multiplex PCR; TCRdb's copy has only in-frame clones and lacks some. The sample carries roughly 46,000 clones, roughly 85% recorded once. As to time point: recipient sample about 28 days before transplant, after cytoreduction. Recipients were bled about 28 days pretransplant and at posttransplant days 30, 100, 180.

The receptor comes from a man in his 60s with myelodysplastic syndrome. Some clones in this sample may be carry-over from other donors' samples. Specimen: peripheral blood mononuclear cells, collected before stem cell transplant. The rearrangement uses TRBV5-6 and TRBJ1-2, with 7 nucleotides matching TRBD1. The CDR3 coding sequence is TGTGCCAGCAGCCTGGGACAGCTCCGGCTTACTAACTATGGCTACACCTTC. This sequence encodes CASSLGQLRLTNYGYTF.